The 21 T cell receptor beta chains presented below share a single source sample, sequenced in a study of blood T cell repertoires in COVID-19. Sequencing was performed with immunoSEQ multiplex PCR; in TCRdb, only in-frame clones are kept and a portion is missing. The sample carries tens of thousands of clones, 90% recorded once. What was sequenced was peripheral blood. Receptor source: a human donor in a cohort sampled during active COVID-19.

The chain has TRBV9 and TRBJ2-3; TRBD2 matches 7 bases. Germline assignment: CDR1 SGDLS and CDR2 YYNGEE. The CDR3 runs 16 residues. J lost 2 bases, V lost 3 bases, and 9 bases had no gene match. The DNA of the CDR3 is TGTGCCAGCAGCGCAACACCGGGACTAACCACAGATACGCAGTATTTT. As protein: CASSATPGLTTDTQYF.

This chain uses TRBV28 with TRBJ1-2; D remains ambiguous. Trimming stripped 3 bases from V and 5 bases from J, with 10 bases between. This CDR3 is built from 13 residues. Per germline, CDR1 MDHEN and CDR2 SYDVKM. The DNA for the CDR3 is TGTGCCAGCAGTTTCACGGGATTTTATGGCTACACCTTC. Translation: CASSFTGFYGYTF.

V and J are TRBV4-1 and TRBJ2-3; the D is unclear. Per the germline V gene, CDR1 is MGHRA and CDR2 is YSYEKL. V shed 0 bases and J shed 5 bases, with 15 bases lying between them. The CDR3 runs to 16 residues. This chain's CDR3 is CASSQDGVERGDTQYF. CDR3 bases: TGCGCCAGCAGCCAAGATGGAGTGGAGCGAGGAGATACGCAGTATTTT.

The chain is built from TRBV24-1 and TRBJ2-1; 14 bases match TRBD2. The CDR3 length is 19 residues. The germline V gene encodes CDR1 KGHDR and CDR2 SFDVKD. The V and J ends lost 4 bases and 0 bases, in that order; junction bases with no gene match: 7. The CDR3 protein is CATSEAGTSGRSSYNEQFF. As DNA, the CDR3 is TGTGCCACCAGTGAAGCCGGGACTAGCGGGAGAAGCTCCTACAATGAGCAGTTCTTC.

This clone was detected once. V is TRBV4-2 and J is TRBJ2-1; the match to TRBD1 covers 8 bases. Losses at the gene ends were 2 bases for V and 2 bases for J; bases not matched to a gene: 11. The CDR3 runs 18 residues. The germline V gene has CDR1 LGHNA and CDR2 YNFKEQ. The CDR3 bases are TGTGCCAGCAGCCAACTTAGGACAGGGAGGCAGACCTACAATGAGCAGTTCTTC. It encodes CASSQLRTGRQTYNEQFF.

V and J are TRBV4-3 and TRBJ2-3, with 8 nucleotides matching TRBD2. Germline CDR1 and CDR2: LGHNA and YSLEER. CDR3 length: 16 residues. V was pared by 4 bases and J by 2 bases, with 8 bases of the junction left unmatched. CDR3 residues: CASSPRSSGFTDTQYF. The CDR3 nucleotides read TGCGCCAGCAGCCCACGGTCTAGCGGGTTCACAGATACGCAGTATTTT.

This chain uses TRBV19 with TRBJ2-7; possible D gene TRBD2, 5 bases. Germline CDR1 is LNHDA and CDR2 is SQIVND (reference sequence). This CDR3 spans 14 amino acids. V gave up 4 bases and J gave up 6 bases, with 16 bases separating them. CDR3 DNA sequence: TGTGCCAGTAGTAGAGGCGAGGGAACCTCCGAGCAGTACTTC. As protein: CASSRGEGTSEQYF.

The V and J genes are TRBV28 and TRBJ2-3, with 12 bases lining up with TRBD1. This CDR3 spans 15 amino acids. The V gene's germline CDR1 is MDHEN and CDR2 SYDVKM. V lost 5 bases, J lost 5 bases, and 5 bases stayed unmatched. The CDR3 reads CASSTGQGAGDTQYF. The DNA for the CDR3 is TGTGCCAGCAGTACGGGACAGGGGGCTGGAGATACGCAGTATTTT.

This clone has a single count. This sequence joins TRBV7-9 and TRBJ2-2; 7 positions match TRBD2. CDR1 is SEHNR, CDR2 FQNEAQ, per germline (reference sequence). Trimming took 5 bases from V and 0 from J; bases not matched to a gene: 3. The CDR3 consists of 15 residues. CDR3 DNA sequence: TGTGCCAGCAGCCAGAGCGGGGCGAACACCGGGGAGCTGTTTTTT. This sequence encodes CASSQSGANTGELFF.

As concerns this clone: A junction boundary mismatches the germline segment, possibly from a read error. The J gene is TRBJ1-5, the V gene TRBV6-1; no definite D call. The length of the CDR3 is 12 residues. CDR1 is MNHNS, CDR2 SASEGT, per germline. The CDR3 region is CASREGAEPQHF. DNA of the CDR3: TGTGCCAGCAGAGAAGGAGCGGAGCCCCAGCATTTT.

Comment on this clone: Additional DNA sequences in this sample encode the identical CDR3. The gene calls are TRBV6-5 and TRBJ1-2, with 10 bases that match TRBD1. This CDR3 region has 14 residues. V shed 5 bases and J 4 bases; nucleotides not matched to a gene: 4. Germline lookup yields CDR1 MNHEY and CDR2 SVGAGI. The CDR3, as DNA: TGTGCCAGCAGTCGGACAGGGGGAGGCTATGGCTACACCTTC. It is translated as CASSRTGGGYGYTF.

V and J are TRBV7-9 and TRBJ2-3; D may be TRBD2 (7 bases). This CDR3 has 15 residues. Germline lookup yields CDR1 SEHNR and CDR2 FQNEAQ (reference sequence). V was pared by 5 bases and J by 7 bases, with 19 bases between. CDR3 nucleotides: TGTGCCAGCAGCCCCTTGGGGGGGGCGCTTAATACGCAGTATTTT. Translation: CASSPLGGALNTQYF.

This chain joins TRBV23-1 and TRBJ2-5; D perhaps matches TRBD2 (6 bases). TRBV23-1 is identified as an open reading frame with a role that is uncertain. V was pared by 2 bases and J by 5 bases, with 6 bases between. The CDR3 totals 12 residues. In DNA, the CDR3 is TGCGCCAGCAGTCAAGGGAGGGAGACCCAGTACTTC. It codes for CASSQGRETQYF.

J is TRBJ1-4 and V is TRBV30; D may be TRBD1 (6 bases). From germline, CDR1 is GTSNPN and CDR2 SVGIG (reference sequence). Trimming shortened V by 2 bases and J by 0 bases, and 19 bases separated the two germline ends. The CDR3 consists of 18 residues. The CDR3 nucleotides read TGTGCCTGGAGTAGAAGGGGAGGGGGGTTCGCAACTAATGAAAAACTGTTTTTT. It yields the protein CAWSRRGGGFATNEKLFF.

Here the CDR3 DNA reads TGTGCCAGCTCACCAAGGGAGCAGGGGGCCCACTATGGCTACACCTTC. Encoded protein: CASSPREQGAHYGYTF. The chain carries TRBV18 and TRBJ1-2, with 8 bases aligning to TRBD1. V lost 2 bases, J lost 3 bases, and 8 bases stayed unmatched. CDR1 and CDR2 (germline): KGHSH, LQKENI. The CDR3 consists of 16 residues.

The chain is built from TRBV27 and TRBJ1-4, with 7 bases identical to TRBD1. The CDR3 has 14 residues. V trimming: 5 bases; J trimming: 5 bases; junction bases outside the gene matches: 5. Germline V gives CDR1 MNHEY, CDR2 SMNVEV (reference sequence). As DNA, the CDR3 is TGTGCCAGCAGTACAGCAGGGGGAAATGAAAAACTGTTTTTT. As protein: CASSTAGGNEKLFF.

J is TRBJ2-7 and V is TRBV19; 7 bases are a match to TRBD2. V was clipped by 3 bases and J by 0 bases; unmatched bases: 5. Germline CDR1 reads LNHDA; CDR2 reads SQIVND (reference sequence). This CDR3 has 15 residues. For the CDR3, the DNA is TGTGCCAGTAGTATGGGGCTAGCGGACTCCTACGAGCAGTACTTC. It codes for CASSMGLADSYEQYF.

The gene calls are TRBV2 and TRBJ2-7, with 10 bases identical to TRBD2. Looked up from germline, CDR1 is SNHLY and CDR2 is FYNNEI. Losses at the gene ends were 2 bases for V and 3 bases for J; bases not matched to a gene: 16. This CDR3 is 19 amino acids long. CDR3 nucleotides: TGTGCCAGCAGTGAAACCCTGGCTAGGCTAGCGGGAGTCGACTACGAGCAGTACTTC. It yields the protein CASSETLARLAGVDYEQYF.

DNA of the CDR3: TGTGCCAGCAGGCGGAGCGGGGTGACAGATACGCAGTATTTT. It encodes CASRRSGVTDTQYF. The chain carries TRBV3-1 (or the pseudogene TRBV3-2) and TRBJ2-3; 7 positions agree with TRBD2. The CDR3 is 14 amino acids. Losses at the gene ends were 6 bases for V and 3 bases for J; bases not matched to a gene: 6. The V gene's germline CDR1 is LGHDT and CDR2 YNNKEL (reference sequence).

The chain employs TRBV5-1 and TRBJ2-7; 8 nucleotides align to TRBD2. Germline CDR1 and CDR2: SGHRS and YFSETQ. There are 14 residues in the CDR3. Trimming took 2 bases from V and 7 from J; bases not matched to a gene: 8. Here the CDR3 reads CASSLTAGVREQYF. The DNA for the CDR3 is TGCGCCAGCAGCTTAACAGCGGGAGTGAGGGAGCAGTACTTC.

The J gene is TRBJ2-1, the V gene TRBV28; TRBD2 is a possible D gene (6 bases). Germline CDR1 and CDR2: MDHEN and SYDVKM. V lost 7 bases to trimming and J lost 2 bases, with 18 bases between them. CDR3 length: 16 amino acids. This CDR3 is CASTPAAGTTYNEQFF. The DNA of the CDR3 is TGTGCCAGCACTCCAGCGGCGGGAACAACCTACAATGAGCAGTTCTTC.